These 13 T cell receptor beta chains were all obtained from the same sample, sequenced in a study of T cell responses to AZD1222 COVID-19 vaccine. Profiled with immunoSEQ multiplex PCR; TCRdb holds only in-frame clones, not every one. The data contain about 130,000 clones, roughly 88% of them seen just once; the ten biggest clones take up over 5%. This material consisted of peripheral blood, taken 28 days after the second AZD1222 dose. These TCRs come from an adult who received the AZD1222 COVID-19 vaccine.

The chain couples TRBV7-2 to TRBJ1-3; D is perhaps TRBD1 (5 bases). Per germline, CDR1 SGHTA and CDR2 FQGNSA. The CDR3 extends over 18 amino acids. V dropped 1 base and J dropped 4 bases, with 20 bases sitting between them. The CDR3 DNA is TGTGCCAGCAGCTTAGGATACGGGGCAGCCCGCGGGGGAAACACCATATATTTT. Residues: CASSLGYGAARGGNTIYF.

The rearrangement links TRBV3-1 (or the pseudogene TRBV3-2) to TRBJ2-5, with D perhaps given as TRBD1 or TRBD2 (5 bases each). The CDR3 is 14 residues long. Germline CDR1 reads LGHDT; CDR2 reads YNNKEL (reference sequence). V shed 1 base and J shed 1 base, with 7 bases lying between them. DNA of the CDR3: TGTGCCAGCAGCCAAGTTGGGGGCCAAGAGACCCAGTACTTC. As protein: CASSQVGGQETQYF.

J is TRBJ1-4 and V is TRBV5-6, with a weak D call TRBD1 (5 bases). The CDR3 covers 15 residues. The germline V gene has CDR1 SGHDT and CDR2 YYEEEE. Trimming stripped 4 bases from V and 0 bases from J, with 10 bases between. CDR3 bases: TGTGCCAGCAGCATTCGGGGACCAACTAATGAAAAACTGTTTTTT. Protein product: CASSIRGPTNEKLFF. The complete variable domain, with remaining parts taken from reference TRBV5-6 and TRBJ1-4, reads DAGVTQSPTHLIKTRGQQVTLRCSPKSGHDTVSWYQQALGQGPQFIFQYYEEEERQRGNFPDRFSGHQFPNYSSELNVNALLLGDSALYLCASSIRGPTNEKLFFGSGTQLSVL.

The gene calls are TRBV4-1 and TRBJ1-2; no clear D. Trimming stripped 6 bases from V and 1 base from J, with 12 bases between. Germline CDR1 and CDR2: MGHRA and YSYEKL. There are 14 residues in the CDR3. CDR3 amino acids: CASRPLYDNYGYTF. The CDR3 bases are TGCGCCAGCAGACCCCTTTACGATAACTATGGCTACACCTTC.

The chain's CDR3 is CSVAPMNTEAFF. The CDR3 bases are TGCAGCGTTGCTCCCATGAACACTGAAGCTTTCTTT. The gene calls are TRBV29-1 and TRBJ1-1; D gene uncertain. The CDR3 loop spans 12 amino acids. Germline values: CDR1 SQVTM, CDR2 ANQGSEA. V was clipped by 4 bases and J by 0 bases, with 6 bases between them. Full variable domain (remainder filled in from reference TRBV29-1 and TRBJ1-1): SAVISQKPSRDICQRGTSLTIQCQVDSQVTMMFWYRQQPGQSLTLIATANQGSEATYESGFVIDKFPISRPNLTFSTLTVSNMSPEDSSIYLCSVAPMNTEAFFGQGTRLTVV.

For the CDR3, the DNA is TGTGCCAGCAGCTTAAGATGGGCAAGCAATCAGCCCCAGCATTTT. It encodes CASSLRWASNQPQHF. The chain carries TRBV7-2 and TRBJ1-5; D is ambiguous. V was pared by 2 bases and J by 1 base, with 9 bases between. Germline-derived CDR1 and CDR2 are SGHTA and FQGNSA. The CDR3 is 15 amino acids.

This chain joins TRBV28 and TRBJ1-5; TRBD1 matches 8 bases. This CDR3 has 14 residues. CDR1 and CDR2 from the germline V gene are MDHEN and SYDVKM. Germline trimming cut 5 bases from V and 8 bases from J; bases unmatched to any gene: 8. The CDR3 here is CASSPGQGYKPQHF. DNA of the CDR3: TGTGCCAGCAGTCCCGGACAGGGATATAAGCCCCAGCATTTT. Drawing the rest from reference TRBV28 and TRBJ1-5, the complete variable domain is DVKVTQSSRYLVKRTGEKVFLECVQDMDHENMFWYRQDPGLGLRLIYFSYDVKMKEKGDIPEGYSVSREKKERFSLILESASTNQTSMYLCASSPGQGYKPQHFGDGTRLSIL.

The J gene is TRBJ2-1, the V gene TRBV11-3; D call uncertain. V was trimmed by 1 base and J by 9 bases, leaving 10 bases between them. CDR1 is SGHNT and CDR2 is YENEEA in the germline V gene. CDR3 length: 13 amino acids. CDR3 region: CASSLGGGVEQFF. CDR3 DNA: TGTGCCAGCAGCTTAGGTGGCGGAGTTGAGCAGTTCTTC. Variable domain in full (rest from reference TRBV11-3 and TRBJ2-1): EAGVVQSPRYKIIEKKQPVAFWCNPISGHNTLYWYLQNLGQGPELLIRYENEEAVDDSQLPKDRFSAERLKGVDSTLKIQPAELGDSAVYLCASSLGGGVEQFFGPGTRLTVL.

The V and J genes are TRBV6-5 and TRBJ1-2, with 9 bases matching TRBD1. Trimming took 5 bases from V and 7 from J; bases not matched to a gene: 11. Germline CDR1 is MNHEY and CDR2 is SVGAGI. The CDR3 length is 15 residues. CDR3 nucleotides: TGTGCCAGCAGTAGAACAGGGGGCGCGGAGGGTGGCTACACCTTC. It specifies CASSRTGGAEGGYTF.

This clone was detected once. The rearrangement joins TRBV6-2 or TRBV6-3 to TRBJ1-5, with 10 bases lining up with TRBD1. The CDR3 covers 14 residues. The germline V gene has CDR1 MNHEY and CDR2 SVGEGT. J lost 7 bases, V lost 6 bases, and 6 bases had no gene match. CDR3 nucleotide sequence: TGTGCCAGCAGCCGACAGGGGGCCGGCCAGCCCCAGCATTTT. As protein: CASSRQGAGQPQHF.

This chain joins TRBV10-2 and TRBJ1-5; 9 nucleotides match TRBD1. The CDR3 is 16 residues long. Germline V gene data show CDR1 as WSHSY and CDR2 as SAAADI. V shed 2 bases and J 0 bases; nucleotides not matched to a gene: 2. For the CDR3, the DNA is TGCGCCAGCAGTGAGGGACAGGGGTATAGCAATCAGCCCCAGCATTTT. This translates into CASSEGQGYSNQPQHF.

This sequence joins TRBV3-1 (or the pseudogene TRBV3-2) and TRBJ1-2, with TRBD1 matching over 8 bases. CDR1 and CDR2 from the germline V gene are LGHDT and YNNKEL (reference sequence). With 1 base clipped from V and 4 bases from J, the junction kept 8 bases outside the gene matches. This CDR3 has 16 amino acids. CDR3 coding DNA: TGTGCCAGCAGCCAAGGTGGACAGGGATTTATCTATGGCTACACCTTC. This encodes CASSQGGQGFIYGYTF.

CDR3 sequence (DNA): TGTGCCAGCAGTTACATCGGTTTAGATAATTCACCCCTCCACTTT. The encoded protein is CASSYIGLDNSPLHF. The rearrangement joins TRBV6-6 to TRBJ1-6; D not certain. CDR3 length: 15 residues. V was cut by 2 bases and J by 5 bases, with 10 bases left in between. Germline V lookup: CDR1 MNHNY, CDR2 SVGAGI (reference sequence).